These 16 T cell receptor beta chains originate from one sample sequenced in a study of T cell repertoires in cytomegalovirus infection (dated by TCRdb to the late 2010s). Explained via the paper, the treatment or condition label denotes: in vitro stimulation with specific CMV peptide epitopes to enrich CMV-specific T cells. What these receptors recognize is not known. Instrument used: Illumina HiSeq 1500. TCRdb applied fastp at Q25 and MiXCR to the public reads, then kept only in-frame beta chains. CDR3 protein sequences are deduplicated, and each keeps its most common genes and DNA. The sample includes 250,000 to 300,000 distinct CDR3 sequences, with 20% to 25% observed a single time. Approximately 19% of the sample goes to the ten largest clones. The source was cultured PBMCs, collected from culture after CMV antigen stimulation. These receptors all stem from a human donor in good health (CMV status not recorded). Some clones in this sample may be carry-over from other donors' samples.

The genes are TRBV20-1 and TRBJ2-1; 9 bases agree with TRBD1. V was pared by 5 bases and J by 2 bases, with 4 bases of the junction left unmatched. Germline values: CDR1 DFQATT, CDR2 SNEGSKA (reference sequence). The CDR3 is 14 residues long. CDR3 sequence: CSALTGGAYNEQFF. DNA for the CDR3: TGCAGTGCTCTTACAGGGGGCGCCTACAATGAGCAGTTCTTC.

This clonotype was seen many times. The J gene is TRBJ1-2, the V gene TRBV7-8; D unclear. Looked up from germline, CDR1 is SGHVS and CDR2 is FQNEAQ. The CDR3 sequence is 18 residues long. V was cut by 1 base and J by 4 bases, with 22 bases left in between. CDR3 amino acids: CASSLGVDPMFTLYGYTF. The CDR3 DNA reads TGTGCCAGCAGCTTAGGAGTAGATCCCATGTTTACTCTCTATGGCTACACCTTC. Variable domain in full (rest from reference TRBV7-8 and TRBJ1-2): GAGVSQSPRYKVAKRGQDVALRCDPISGHVSLFWYQQALGQGPEFLTYFQNEAQLDKSGLPSDRFFAERPEGSVSTLKIQRTQQEDSAVYLCASSLGVDPMFTLYGYTFGSGTRLTVV.

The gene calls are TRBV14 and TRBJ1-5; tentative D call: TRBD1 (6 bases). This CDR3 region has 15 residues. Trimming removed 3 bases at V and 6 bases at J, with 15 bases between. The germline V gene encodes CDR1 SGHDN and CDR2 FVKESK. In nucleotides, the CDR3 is TGTGCCAGCAGCCAGATAAGGGGGTCGAGTCAGCCCCAGCATTTT. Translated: CASSQIRGSSQPQHF.

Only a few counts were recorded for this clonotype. The CDR3 DNA reads TGTGCCACCAGTGAGGCCTACCCCAAGGACACCGGGGAGCTGTTTTTT. Residues: CATSEAYPKDTGELFF. V gene TRBV24-1 combines with J gene TRBJ2-2, with D hard to call. The germline V gene has CDR1 KGHDR and CDR2 SFDVKD. There are 16 residues in the CDR3. The germline V and J ends were trimmed by 4 bases and 3 bases, with 14 bases remaining between them.

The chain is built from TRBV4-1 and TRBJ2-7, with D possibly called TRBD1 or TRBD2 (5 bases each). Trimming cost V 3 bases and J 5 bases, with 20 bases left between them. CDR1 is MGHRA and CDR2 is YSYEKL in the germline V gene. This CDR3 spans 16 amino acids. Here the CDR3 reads CASSQPTRDPPHEQYF. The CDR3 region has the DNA TGCGCCAGCAGCCAGCCGACTCGGGACCCCCCCCACGAGCAGTACTTC.

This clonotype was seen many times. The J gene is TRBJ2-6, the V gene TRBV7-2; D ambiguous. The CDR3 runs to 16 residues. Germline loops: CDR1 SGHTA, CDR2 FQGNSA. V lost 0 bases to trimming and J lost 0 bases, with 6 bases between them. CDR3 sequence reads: CASSLASGSGANVLTF. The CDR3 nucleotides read TGTGCCAGCAGCTTAGCTTCGGGCTCTGGGGCCAACGTCCTGACTTTC.

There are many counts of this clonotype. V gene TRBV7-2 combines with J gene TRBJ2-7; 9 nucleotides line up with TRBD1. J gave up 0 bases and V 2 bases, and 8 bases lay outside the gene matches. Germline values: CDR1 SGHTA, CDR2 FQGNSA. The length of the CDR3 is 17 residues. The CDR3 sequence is CASSLLGDRASSYEQYF. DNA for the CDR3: TGTGCCAGCAGCTTATTAGGGGACAGGGCTAGCTCCTACGAGCAGTACTTC.

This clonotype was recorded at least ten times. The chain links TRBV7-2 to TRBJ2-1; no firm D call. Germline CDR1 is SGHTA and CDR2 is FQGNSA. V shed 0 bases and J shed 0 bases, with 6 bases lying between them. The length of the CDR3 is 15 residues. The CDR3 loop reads CASSLAESSYNEQFF. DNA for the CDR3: TGTGCCAGCAGCTTAGCGGAGAGCTCCTACAATGAGCAGTTCTTC.

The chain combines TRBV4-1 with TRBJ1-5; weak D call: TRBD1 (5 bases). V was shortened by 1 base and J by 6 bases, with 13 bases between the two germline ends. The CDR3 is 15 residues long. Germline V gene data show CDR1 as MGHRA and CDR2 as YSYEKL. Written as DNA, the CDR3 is TGCGCCAGCAGCCAAGTGGGGCTCTCGGTTCAGCCCCAGCATTTT. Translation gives CASSQVGLSVQPQHF.

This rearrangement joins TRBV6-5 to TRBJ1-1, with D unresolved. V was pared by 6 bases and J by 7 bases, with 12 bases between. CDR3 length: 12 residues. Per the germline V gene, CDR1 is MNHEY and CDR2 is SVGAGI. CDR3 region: CASSQTVGEAFF. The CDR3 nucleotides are TGTGCCAGCAGCCAAACAGTGGGTGAAGCTTTCTTT.

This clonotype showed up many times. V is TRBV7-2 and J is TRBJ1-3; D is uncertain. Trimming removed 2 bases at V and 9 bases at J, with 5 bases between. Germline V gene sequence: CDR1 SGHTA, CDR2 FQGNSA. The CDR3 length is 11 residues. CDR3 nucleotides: TGTGCCAGCAGCTTAAGTCCCACCATATATTTT. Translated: CASSLSPTIYF.

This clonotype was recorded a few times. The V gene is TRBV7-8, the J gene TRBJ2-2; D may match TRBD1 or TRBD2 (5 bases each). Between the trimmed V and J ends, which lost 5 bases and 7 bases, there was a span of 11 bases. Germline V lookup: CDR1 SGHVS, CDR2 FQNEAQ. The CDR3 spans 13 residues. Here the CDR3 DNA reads TGTGCCAGCAGCCTGGGACGGAGCGGGGAGCTGTTTTTT. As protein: CASSLGRSGELFF. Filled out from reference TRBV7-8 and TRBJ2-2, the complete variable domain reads GAGVSQSPRYKVAKRGQDVALRCDPISGHVSLFWYQQALGQGPEFLTYFQNEAQLDKSGLPSDRFFAERPEGSVSTLKIQRTQQEDSAVYLCASSLGRSGELFFGEGSRLTVL.

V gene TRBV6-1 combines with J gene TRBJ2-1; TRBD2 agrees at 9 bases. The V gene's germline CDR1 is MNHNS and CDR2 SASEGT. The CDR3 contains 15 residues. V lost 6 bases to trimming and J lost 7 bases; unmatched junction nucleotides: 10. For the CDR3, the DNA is TGTGCCAGCAGCCCGAGACTAGCGGAGGGGAATGAGCAGTTCTTC. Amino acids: CASSPRLAEGNEQFF.

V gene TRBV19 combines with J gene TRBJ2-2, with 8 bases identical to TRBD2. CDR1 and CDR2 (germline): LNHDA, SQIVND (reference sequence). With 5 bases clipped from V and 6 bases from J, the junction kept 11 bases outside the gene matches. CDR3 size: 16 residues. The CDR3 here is CASSPLTAGAAGELFF. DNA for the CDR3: TGTGCCAGTAGTCCCTTGACAGCGGGAGCGGCCGGGGAGCTGTTTTTT.

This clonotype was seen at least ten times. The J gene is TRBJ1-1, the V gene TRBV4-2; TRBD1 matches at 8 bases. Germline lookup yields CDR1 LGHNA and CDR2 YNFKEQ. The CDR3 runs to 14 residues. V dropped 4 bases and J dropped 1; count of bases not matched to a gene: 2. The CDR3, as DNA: TGTGCCAGCAGCCCGGACAGGGAGAACACTGAAGCTTTCTTT. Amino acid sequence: CASSPDRENTEAFF.

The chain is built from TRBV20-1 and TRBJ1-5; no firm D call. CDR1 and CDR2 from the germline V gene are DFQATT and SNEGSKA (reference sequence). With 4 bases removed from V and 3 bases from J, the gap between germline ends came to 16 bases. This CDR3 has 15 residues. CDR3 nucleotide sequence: TGCAGTGCTACTCCCGGGGTAGGAAACAATCAGCCCCAGCATTTT. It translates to CSATPGVGNNQPQHF.